This T cell receptor (beta chain) came from a study of blood T cell repertoires in COVID-19. For the study at large: Italy, Spain and the United States were the sources of the convalescent and acute COVID-19 samples. T cells, B-cell-depleted T cells, or PBMCs provided the cDNA or gDNA that served as material.

As originally analysed: Reference gene primer amplification in the assay estimated nucleated cell counts. TCRdb keeps only in-frame clones here, not all; method: immunoSEQ multiplex PCR. The V and J calls and the clone size are those of that table, but D and trimming were determined from the DNA. The sample carries a few hundred thousand clones, about 82% recorded once. Looked up from germline, CDR1 is SGDLS and CDR2 is YYNGEE. The CDR3 runs to 15 residues. Trimming pared 2 bases from V and 6 bases from J, leaving 15 bases between. The sequence was obtained from a woman aged 45-65 years with active or convalescent COVID-19. Sequenced: peripheral blood. The chain employs TRBV9 and TRBJ2-1, with a weak D call TRBD2 (5 bases). Here the CDR3 reads CASSVRLEGANEQFF. The CDR3 DNA sequence: TGTGCCAGCAGCGTTCGACTCGAGGGAGCCAATGAGCAGTTCTTC.